A single sample gave rise to the 31 T cell receptor beta chains below, sequenced in a study of blood T cell repertoires in COVID-19. The method was immunoSEQ multiplex PCR; TCRdb's version includes in-frame clones alone and lacks a portion of them. The table has some 190,000 clones, 65% to 80% seen once; the top ten hold around 12%. The sequenced material came from peripheral blood. The receptors were sampled from a woman aged 50 to 60 with acute or convalescent COVID-19.

The genes are TRBV19 and TRBJ2-1; the match to TRBD2 covers 8 bases. V lost 5 bases and J lost 9; bases outside the gene matches: 9. From germline, CDR1 is LNHDA and CDR2 SQIVND (reference sequence). The CDR3 consists of 14 residues. CDR3 loop: CASSVSGSLGEQFF. CDR3 coding DNA: TGTGCCAGTAGTGTAAGCGGGAGTCTGGGTGAGCAGTTCTTC.

This clone was seen more than once but under ten times. The rearrangement joins TRBV27 to TRBJ2-7; perhaps TRBD1 as D (5 bases). V lost 2 bases and J lost 9, with 11 bases in between. Germline lookup yields CDR1 MNHEY and CDR2 SMNVEV (reference sequence). The CDR3 loop spans 12 amino acids. The CDR3 region has the DNA TGTGCCAGCAGTTTACGCGCAGGGCGGCAGTACTTC. Encoded protein: CASSLRAGRQYF.

This clone was seen a single time. This chain connects TRBV28 to TRBJ1-5; 9 bases are shared with TRBD1. Germline V lookup: CDR1 MDHEN, CDR2 SYDVKM. This CDR3 contains 15 residues. V gave up 2 bases and J gave up 5 bases; unmatched junction bases: 4. CDR3 nucleotide sequence: TGTGCCAGCAGTTTAACGGGACAGGGATATCAGCCCCAGCATTTT. This translates into CASSLTGQGYQPQHF.

The genes are TRBV18 and TRBJ2-1; TRBD2 agrees at 8 bases. The V gene's germline CDR1 is KGHSH and CDR2 LQKENI. The ends lost 4 bases at V and 4 bases at J; junction bases unmatched: 6. This CDR3 contains 15 residues. CDR3 region: CASSHTSGAYNEQFF. CDR3 sequence (DNA): TGTGCCAGCTCACATACTAGCGGAGCTTACAATGAGCAGTTCTTC.

This clone has a single count. The V and J genes are TRBV30 and TRBJ1-2, with 7 bases matching TRBD1. In germline, CDR1 is GTSNPN, CDR2 SVGIG (reference sequence). Unmatched junction bases numbered 4, after V lost 3 bases and J lost 3 bases. The CDR3 runs to 13 residues. This CDR3 is CAWSDRVDYGYTF. The CDR3 DNA reads TGTGCCTGGAGCGACAGGGTTGACTATGGCTACACCTTC.

This chain uses TRBV28 with TRBJ2-7; TRBD1 matches 9 bases. Looked up from germline, CDR1 is MDHEN and CDR2 is SYDVKM. This CDR3 is built from 14 residues. With V trimmed by 4 bases and J by 7 bases, 8 bases remained unmatched. This chain's CDR3 is CASSSTGGIREQYF. The CDR3, as DNA: TGTGCCAGCAGTTCGACAGGGGGTATTCGGGAGCAGTACTTC.

In its sample, this clone was seen a few times. The chain couples TRBV3-1 (or the pseudogene TRBV3-2) to TRBJ1-6; D gene uncertain. The CDR3 is 17 amino acids. The ends were cut back, 3 bases at V and 0 bases at J, with 12 bases in the middle. Germline CDR1 and CDR2: LGHDT and YNNKEL (reference sequence). DNA of the CDR3: TGTGCCAGCAGCCACCTTCCGTCCAGCTCCTATAATTCACCCCTCCACTTT. As protein: CASSHLPSSSYNSPLHF.

The genes are TRBV2 and TRBJ1-3; D is ambiguous. This CDR3 has 14 amino acids. V was shortened by 7 bases and J by 0 bases, with 10 bases between the two germline ends. Germline V gene sequence: CDR1 SNHLY, CDR2 FYNNEI. As DNA, the CDR3 is TGTGCCAGCAAGAGGCTTACCTCTGGAAACACCATATATTTT. Translating gives CASKRLTSGNTIYF.

This chain uses TRBV9 with TRBJ1-6, with D hard to call. CDR3 size: 14 residues. V lost 1 base and J lost 5, with 7 bases in between. Germline CDR1 and CDR2: SGDLS and YYNGEE. Here the CDR3 reads CASSVQEDNSPLHF. CDR3 DNA: TGTGCCAGCAGCGTACAGGAGGATAATTCACCCCTCCACTTT.

The chain combines TRBV5-1 with TRBJ1-4, with 8 bases matching TRBD1. CDR1 is SGHRS and CDR2 is YFSETQ in the germline V gene. The CDR3 runs to 15 residues. J was trimmed by 5 bases and V by 4 bases; bases with no gene match: 7. The CDR3 region is CASSPRQGRNEKLFF. CDR3 nucleotides: TGCGCCAGCAGCCCTCGACAGGGGCGGAATGAAAAACTGTTTTTT. The whole variable domain, filled in from reference TRBV5-1 and TRBJ1-4, reads KAGVTQTPRYLIKTRGQQVTLSCSPISGHRSVSWYQQTPGQGLQFLFEYFSETQRNKGNFPGRFSGRQFSNSRSEMNVSTLELGDSALYLCASSPRQGRNEKLFFGSGTQLSVL.

The chain recombines TRBV12-2 with TRBJ2-2; the table gives TRBD1 as D, unverified against the DNA. TRBV12-2 is described as a pseudogene. CDR3 size: 18 residues. The CDR3 sequence is CASRSLGFWDRDTGELFF. DNA of the CDR3: TGTGCAAGTCGTAGCCTCGGATTCTGGGACAGGGACACCGGGGAGCTGTTTTTT.

The chain couples TRBV19 to TRBJ1-5, with D perhaps TRBD1 (5 bases). Germline lookup yields CDR1 LNHDA and CDR2 SQIVND (reference sequence). CDR3 length equals 13 residues. V was shortened by 3 bases and J by 5 bases, with 8 bases between the two germline ends. The CDR3 reads CASSIRVDQPQHF. The CDR3 region has the DNA TGTGCCAGTAGTATCAGGGTGGATCAGCCCCAGCATTTT.

This chain links TRBV7-8 with TRBJ1-4, with D possibly TRBD1 on 6 matching bases. This CDR3 is built from 15 residues. CDR1 SGHVS and CDR2 FQNEAQ come from the germline V gene. V was clipped by 7 bases and J by 8 bases, with 20 bases between them. DNA for the CDR3: TGTGCCAGCACCCGAAACAGGGCAGAGAGCGAAAAACTGTTTTTT. Protein sequence: CASTRNRAESEKLFF.

The chain joins TRBV11-2 to TRBJ1-6; TRBD1 matches at 9 bases. The CDR3 totals 17 residues. V lost 5 bases and J lost 10; bases outside the gene matches: 15. CDR1 SGHAT and CDR2 FQNNGV come from the germline V gene. The CDR3 DNA reads as TGTGCCAGCAGCGGCCACAGGGGGCGCGGAGTCGGGTCACCCCTCCACTTT. Translated: CASSGHRGRGVGSPLHF.

This chain uses TRBV6-5 with TRBJ2-1, with 9 bases lining up with TRBD2. Germline CDR1 reads MNHEY; CDR2 reads SVGAGI. Trimming removed 2 bases from V and 5 bases from J; junction bases left unmatched: 7. The CDR3 extends over 16 amino acids. CDR3 sequence: CASSYVSGGTHNEQFF. As DNA, the CDR3 is TGTGCCAGCAGTTACGTTAGCGGGGGAACACACAATGAGCAGTTCTTC.

V and J are TRBV27 and TRBJ2-7, with 10 nucleotides matching TRBD2. The CDR3 is 14 amino acids. The germline V gene encodes CDR1 MNHEY and CDR2 SMNVEV (reference sequence). Trimming took 4 bases from V and 7 from J; bases not matched to a gene: 7. For the CDR3, the DNA is TGTGCCAGCAGTTCGATAGCGGGAGGTCGTGAGCAGTACTTC. It is translated as CASSSIAGGREQYF.

This chain connects TRBV18 to TRBJ1-1; D is possibly TRBD1 (6 bases). The CDR3 consists of 13 residues. Germline CDR1 reads KGHSH; CDR2 reads LQKENI. Trimming removed 4 bases from V and 4 bases from J, with 10 bases in between. The CDR3 bases are TGTGCCAGCTCACAGTCCAGGGGCACTGAAGCTTTCTTT. Residues: CASSQSRGTEAFF.

This clone was picked up one time. The J gene is TRBJ1-6, the V gene TRBV10-3, with D tentatively TRBD1 (5 bases). Trimming removed 2 bases from V and 4 bases from J, with 9 bases in between. From germline, CDR1 is ENHRY and CDR2 SYGVKD. The CDR3 totals 15 residues. The CDR3 nucleotides are TGTGCCATCAGTGAGCCGGGGACTTATAATTCACCCCTCCACTTT. It translates to CAISEPGTYNSPLHF.

This chain links TRBV7-2 with TRBJ2-2; 8 nucleotides line up with TRBD2. Looked up from germline, CDR1 is SGHTA and CDR2 is FQGNSA. The J segment lost 6 bases and the V segment lost 4 bases, leaving 7 bases of the junction unmatched. This CDR3 has 15 amino acids. The CDR3 reads CASSSTPGGAGELFF. CDR3 nucleotide sequence: TGTGCCAGCAGCTCCACCCCGGGGGGGGCCGGGGAGCTGTTTTTT.

Only a few counts were recorded for this clone. The rearrangement links TRBV4-1 to TRBJ1-2; TRBD1 matches 8 bases. Germline CDR1 and CDR2: MGHRA and YSYEKL. The V gene end was trimmed by 3 bases and the J gene end by 3 bases; junction bases not matched to a gene: 6. This CDR3 is built from 15 residues. The CDR3 bases are TGCGCCAGCAGCCAGGATCAGGGGGCTGACTATGGCTACACCTTC. Residues: CASSQDQGADYGYTF.

The rearrangement joins TRBV6-5 to TRBJ2-1; TRBD2 aligns across 8 bases. The V gene end was trimmed by 7 bases and the J gene end by 5 bases; junction bases not matched to a gene: 7. In germline, CDR1 is MNHEY, CDR2 SVGAGI. The length of the CDR3 is 14 residues. The CDR3 is CASTRSGENNEQFF. The CDR3 DNA reads TGTGCCAGCACTCGTAGCGGGGAGAACAATGAGCAGTTCTTC.

CDR3 DNA: TGTGCCAGCAGCTCCCCTACAGACTATGGCTACACCTTC. Translating it yields CASSSPTDYGYTF. The chain is built from TRBV7-2 and TRBJ1-2; D uncertain. The CDR3 runs 13 residues. Trimming stripped 4 bases from V and 3 bases from J, with 9 bases between. The germline CDR1 and CDR2 sequences are SGHTA and FQGNSA.

The chain has TRBV28 and TRBJ1-5; no reliable D call. Trimming left V 8 bases short and J 0 bases short, with 11 bases between. Germline V gene sequence: CDR1 MDHEN, CDR2 SYDVKM. The CDR3 runs 14 residues. The CDR3 nucleotides are TGTGCCAGCGTTCAGGTTTATAGCAATCAGCCCCAGCATTTT. Amino acids: CASVQVYSNQPQHF.

This rearrangement joins TRBV6-5 to TRBJ2-1, with 14 positions matching TRBD2. J lost 8 bases, V lost 6 bases, and 6 bases had no gene match. Germline V gene sequence: CDR1 MNHEY, CDR2 SVGAGI. This CDR3 region has 15 residues. In DNA, the CDR3 is TGTGCCAGCAGGGGGGGACTAGCGGGAGCGGATGAGCAGTTCTTC. It translates to CASRGGLAGADEQFF.

In this sample, this clone turned up a few times. The chain is built from TRBV30 and TRBJ1-5, with TRBD1 matching over 12 bases. Germline CDR1 reads GTSNPN; CDR2 reads SVGIG (reference sequence). V was pared by 0 bases and J by 7 bases, with 7 bases of the junction left unmatched. The CDR3 is made up of 16 amino acids. The CDR3 is CAWSVRGGTGGQPQHF. The CDR3 region has the DNA TGTGCCTGGAGTGTACGTGGGGGGACAGGGGGCCAGCCCCAGCATTTT.

The chain uses TRBV5-1 and TRBJ1-2, with 7 bases identical to TRBD1. The germline CDR1 and CDR2 sequences are SGHRS and YFSETQ. CDR3 length equals 13 residues. The junction had 4 bases not matched to a gene; V was cut back by 0 bases and J by 8 bases. The CDR3 sequence is CASSLGQGGGYTF. The DNA for the CDR3 is TGCGCCAGCAGCTTGGGACAGGGAGGAGGCTACACCTTC.

The chain couples TRBV10-1 to TRBJ2-7, with 11 nucleotides matching TRBD1. This CDR3 region has 18 residues. Losses at the gene ends were 5 bases for V and 4 bases for J; bases not matched to a gene: 16. Germline CDR1 and CDR2: WNHNN and SYGVQD (reference sequence). The CDR3 sequence is CASSPGRTGTGGWYEQYF. CDR3 in DNA: TGCGCCAGCAGTCCAGGCCGTACCGGGACAGGGGGTTGGTACGAGCAGTACTTC.

V usage is TRBV6-2 or TRBV6-3 and J usage is TRBJ1-5; TRBD1 matches 8 bases. With V trimmed by 2 bases and J by 1 base, 7 bases remained unmatched. This CDR3 region has 17 residues. The germline V gene has CDR1 MNHEY and CDR2 SVGEGT. Written as DNA, the CDR3 is TGTGCCAGCAGTTACCCGCCAACAGGGGGGAGCAATCAGCCCCAGCATTTT. Its translation: CASSYPPTGGSNQPQHF.

The chain has TRBV6-6 and TRBJ1-5, with 8 bases fitting TRBD1. The J segment lost 3 bases and the V segment lost 7 bases, leaving 8 bases of the junction unmatched. The CDR3 spans 15 residues. Germline loops: CDR1 MNHNY, CDR2 SVGAGI (reference sequence). CDR3 residues: CASTKTGENNQPQHF. As DNA, the CDR3 is TGTGCCAGCACTAAGACAGGGGAGAACAATCAGCCCCAGCATTTT.

This rearrangement joins TRBV9 to TRBJ1-6; TRBD1 agrees at 10 bases. The V and J ends lost 4 bases and 10 bases, in that order; junction bases with no gene match: 5. Germline V gene sequence: CDR1 SGDLS, CDR2 YYNGEE. The CDR3 is 14 amino acids. Written as DNA, the CDR3 is TGTGCCAGCAGCTCGACAGGGGGCGGATCACCCCTCCACTTT. Residues: CASSSTGGGSPLHF.

This rearrangement joins TRBV18 to TRBJ2-3, with a weak D call TRBD1 (7 bases). The CDR3 is 18 residues long. Germline V lookup: CDR1 KGHSH, CDR2 LQKENI. Trimming pared 3 bases from V and 2 bases from J, leaving 21 bases between. The CDR3 bases are TGTGCCAGCTCACCTGGACAGGAAAATACGGGAGCCACAGATACGCAGTATTTT. It codes for CASSPGQENTGATDTQYF.